This T cell receptor beta chain was documented in a study of T cell clonotyping in hematopoietic cell transplantation. Study-wide results and limits: Broader posttransplant TCR repertoire diversity was predicted by graft donor and pretransplant recipient Inverse Simpson Index values.

On this clone: Its antigen is currently unknown.

Sequencing used immunoSEQ multiplex PCR; TCRdb keeps in-frame clones, though not all of them. The sample carries around 6,800 clones, 65% to 85% recorded once. This CDR3 is 13 amino acids long. Germline assignment: CDR1 LNHDA and CDR2 SQIVND (reference sequence). Deletions cut 8 bases from V and 7 bases from J, with 17 bases between. Recipient blood drawn about 28 days pretransplant and days 30, 100, 180 after. The sequence came from a female patient aged 25-40 years who had an allogeneic stem cell transplant, so the T cells may come from the graft donor. Some clones in this sample may be carry-over from other donors' samples. The source was PBMCs, collected 100 days after allogeneic stem cell transplant. V gene TRBV19 combines with J gene TRBJ1-1; D is ambiguous. The CDR3 sequence is CASQRNRVNEAFF. For the CDR3, the DNA is TGTGCCAGTCAAAGAAATAGGGTTAATGAAGCTTTCTTT.